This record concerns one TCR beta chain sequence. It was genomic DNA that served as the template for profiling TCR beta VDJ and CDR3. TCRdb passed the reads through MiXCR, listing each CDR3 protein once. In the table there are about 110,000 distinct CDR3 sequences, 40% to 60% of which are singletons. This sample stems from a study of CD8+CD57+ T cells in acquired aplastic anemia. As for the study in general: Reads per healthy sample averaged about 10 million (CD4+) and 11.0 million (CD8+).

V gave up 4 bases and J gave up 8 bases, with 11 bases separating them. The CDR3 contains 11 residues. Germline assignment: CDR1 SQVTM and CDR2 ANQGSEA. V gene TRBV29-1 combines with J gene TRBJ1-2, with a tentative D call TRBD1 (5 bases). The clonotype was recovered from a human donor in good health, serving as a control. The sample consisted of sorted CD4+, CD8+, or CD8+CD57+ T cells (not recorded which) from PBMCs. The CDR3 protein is CSVGGRDGYTF. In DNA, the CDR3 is TGCAGCGTTGGGGGCAGGGACGGCTACACCTTC.